One sample yielded the 10 T cell receptor beta chains listed below, sequenced in a study of blood T cell repertoires in COVID-19. Some clones are missing from TCRdb's copy, which holds only in-frame ones; the method was immunoSEQ multiplex PCR. The profile shows about 190,000 clones, about 91% of them singletons. Sequencing was done on a sample of peripheral blood. These receptors all stem from a woman aged 25-40 years with acute or convalescent COVID-19.

The chain uses TRBV2 and TRBJ2-5, with no clear D. V lost 6 bases, J lost 4 bases, and 9 bases lay in between. CDR3 length: 12 residues. The germline V gene encodes CDR1 SNHLY and CDR2 FYNNEI. Here the CDR3 DNA reads TGTGCCAGCAGCGTCAATAGAGAGACCCAGTACTTC. This translates into CASSVNRETQYF.

The V gene is TRBV5-6, the J gene TRBJ2-7; no firm D call. The V gene's germline CDR1 is SGHDT and CDR2 YYEEEE. The CDR3 consists of 14 residues. Trimming left V 3 bases short and J 3 bases short, with 13 bases between. The CDR3 is CASSSYKHLYEQYF. The DNA for the CDR3 is TGTGCCAGCAGCTCCTATAAGCACCTCTACGAGCAGTACTTC.

The genes are TRBV11-2 and TRBJ1-1; D is undetermined. Germline assignment: CDR1 SGHAT and CDR2 FQNNGV. V dropped 3 bases and J dropped 3 bases, with 11 bases sitting between them. This CDR3 has 14 residues. This CDR3 reads CASSLIAGYTEAFF. The CDR3 nucleotides read TGTGCCAGCAGCTTGATTGCAGGTTACACTGAAGCTTTCTTT.

V is TRBV6-5 and J is TRBJ2-3, with TRBD1 as a possible D gene (5 bases). The CDR3 length is 13 residues. Germline loops: CDR1 MNHEY, CDR2 SVGAGI. Deletions cut 6 bases from V and 3 bases from J, with 10 bases between. The CDR3 here is CASRAAGTDTQYF. The DNA for the CDR3 is TGTGCCAGCAGGGCAGCAGGGACAGATACGCAGTATTTT.

This chain links TRBV4-2 with TRBJ1-5; 10 bases are shared with TRBD1. The V gene's germline CDR1 is LGHNA and CDR2 YNFKEQ. This CDR3 region has 17 residues. Trimming took 0 bases from V and 8 from J; bases not matched to a gene: 10. The CDR3 spells CASSQEGTGAGSKPQHF. The CDR3 nucleotides read TGTGCCAGCAGCCAAGAGGGGACAGGGGCTGGAAGCAAGCCCCAGCATTTT.

This chain joins TRBV5-1 and TRBJ1-1, with 12 bases aligning to TRBD1. The CDR3 covers 17 residues. Losses at the gene ends were 2 bases for V and 3 bases for J; bases not matched to a gene: 8. Germline CDR1 and CDR2: SGHRS and YFSETQ. For the CDR3, the DNA is TGCGCCAGCAGCTTAGGGACAGGGGGCGATTGGGACACTGAAGCTTTCTTT. This encodes CASSLGTGGDWDTEAFF.

The chain combines TRBV15 with TRBJ1-4; 9 bases match TRBD1. CDR3 length: 18 residues. V lost 0 bases to trimming and J lost 1 base; unmatched junction nucleotides: 6. Looked up from germline, CDR1 is LNHNV and CDR2 is YYDKDF (reference sequence). This chain's CDR3 is CATSRDGGTGRTNEKLFF. In DNA, the CDR3 is TGTGCCACCAGCAGAGATGGTGGGACAGGGAGAACTAATGAAAAACTGTTTTTT. Full variable domain (rest looked up from reference TRBV15 and TRBJ1-4): DAMVIQNPRYQVTQFGKPVTLSCSQTLNHNVMYWYQQKSSQAPKLLFHYYDKDFNNEADTPDNFQSRRPNTSFCFLDIRSPGLGDTAMYLCATSRDGGTGRTNEKLFFGSGTQLSVL.

This chain links TRBV30 with TRBJ2-1, with TRBD1 identical over 10 bases. Germline CDR1 is GTSNPN and CDR2 is SVGIG (reference sequence). This CDR3 comprises 14 residues. V lost 2 bases to trimming and J lost 10 bases; unmatched junction nucleotides: 8. Here the CDR3 reads CAWSLGTGAREQFF. The CDR3, as DNA: TGTGCCTGGAGTCTAGGGACAGGGGCTAGAGAGCAGTTCTTC.

The chain carries TRBV5-1 and TRBJ2-2, with a weak D call TRBD2 (5 bases). CDR1 and CDR2 from the germline V gene are SGHRS and YFSETQ. V lost 7 bases, J lost 4 bases, and 20 bases lay in between. The CDR3 is 16 residues long. DNA of the CDR3: TGCGCCAGCGCCTCTGAGGGCAGGCCTATCACCGGGGAGCTGTTTTTT. Its protein product is CASASEGRPITGELFF.

The chain joins TRBV29-1 to TRBJ2-7; D not certain. The CDR3 is 10 amino acids. CDR1 and CDR2 from the germline V gene are SQVTM and ANQGSEA. Here the CDR3 DNA reads TGCACCGGTGACCGTTACGAGCAGTACTTC. Translating it yields CTGDRYEQYF.